This T cell receptor beta chain was identified during a study of cytomegalovirus exposure and HLA in healthy donors. Notes on the study in general: Three of the chains that were CMV-associated were confirmed in vitro to be specific for CMV antigens.

Germline V gene sequence: CDR1 MDHEN, CDR2 SYDVKM. There are 12 residues in the CDR3. V shed 3 bases and J shed 7 bases, with 7 bases lying between them. As concerns this clone: The antigen remains unidentified.

The PCR had 60 Vbeta and 13 Jbeta primers. The protocol was immunoSEQ multiplex PCR, while the TCRdb copy is restricted to in-frame clones and leaves out a portion. The data contain about 160,000 clones, roughly 85% of them seen just once; the ten biggest clones take up 1.3%. The sequence derives from a man aged 25-40 years in good health and CMV-seronegative. Sequencing was carried out using PBMCs. The chain uses TRBV28 and TRBJ1-5; no clear D gene. The DNA for the CDR3 is TGTGCCAGCAGTTTGGCCAGGCAGCCCCAGCATTTT. Translating gives CASSLARQPQHF.